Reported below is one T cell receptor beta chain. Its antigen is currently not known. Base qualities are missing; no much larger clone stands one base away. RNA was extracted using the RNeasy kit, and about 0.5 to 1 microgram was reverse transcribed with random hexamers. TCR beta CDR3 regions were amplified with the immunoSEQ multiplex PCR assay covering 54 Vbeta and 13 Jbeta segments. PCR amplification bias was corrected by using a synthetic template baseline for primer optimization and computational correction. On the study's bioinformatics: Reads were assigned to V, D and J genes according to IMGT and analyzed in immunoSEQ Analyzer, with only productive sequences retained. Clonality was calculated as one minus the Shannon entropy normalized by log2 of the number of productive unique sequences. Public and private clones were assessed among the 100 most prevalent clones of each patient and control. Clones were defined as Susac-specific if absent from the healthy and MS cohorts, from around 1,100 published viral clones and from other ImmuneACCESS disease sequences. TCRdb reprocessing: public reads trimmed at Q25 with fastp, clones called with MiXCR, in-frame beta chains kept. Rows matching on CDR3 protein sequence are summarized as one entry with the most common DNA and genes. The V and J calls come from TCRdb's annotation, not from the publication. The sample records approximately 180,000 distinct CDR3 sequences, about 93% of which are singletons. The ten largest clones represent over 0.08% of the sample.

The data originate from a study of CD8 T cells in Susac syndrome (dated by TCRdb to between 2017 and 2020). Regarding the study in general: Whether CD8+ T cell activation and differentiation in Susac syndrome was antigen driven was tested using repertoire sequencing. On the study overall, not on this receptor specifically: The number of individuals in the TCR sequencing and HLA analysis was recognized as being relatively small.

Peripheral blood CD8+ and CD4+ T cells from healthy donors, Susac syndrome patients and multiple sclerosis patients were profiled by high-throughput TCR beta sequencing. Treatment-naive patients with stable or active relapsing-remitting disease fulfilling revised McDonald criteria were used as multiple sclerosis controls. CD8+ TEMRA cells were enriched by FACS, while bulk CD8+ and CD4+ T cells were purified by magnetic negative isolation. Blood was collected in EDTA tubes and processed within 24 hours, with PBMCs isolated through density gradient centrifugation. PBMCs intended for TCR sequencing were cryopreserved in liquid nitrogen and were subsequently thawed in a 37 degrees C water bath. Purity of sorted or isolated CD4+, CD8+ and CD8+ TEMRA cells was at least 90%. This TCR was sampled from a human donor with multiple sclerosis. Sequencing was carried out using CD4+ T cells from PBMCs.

The CDR3 reads CASSYLAPNTGELFF. The bases read TGTGCCAGCTCATATCTAGCGCCGAACACCGGGGAGCTGTTTTTT. The sequence is built from TRBV18 and TRBJ2-2; a tentative D match to TRBD2 spans 6 bases. V sheds 5 bases and J sheds 0 bases, leaving 10 bases between their ends. The CDR3 sequence holds 15 residues, the cysteine and phenylalanine included. CDR3 DNA only is kept here, 45 bases in frame from base 1. CDR1 and CDR2 were assigned from the germline V gene as KGHSH and LQKENI.